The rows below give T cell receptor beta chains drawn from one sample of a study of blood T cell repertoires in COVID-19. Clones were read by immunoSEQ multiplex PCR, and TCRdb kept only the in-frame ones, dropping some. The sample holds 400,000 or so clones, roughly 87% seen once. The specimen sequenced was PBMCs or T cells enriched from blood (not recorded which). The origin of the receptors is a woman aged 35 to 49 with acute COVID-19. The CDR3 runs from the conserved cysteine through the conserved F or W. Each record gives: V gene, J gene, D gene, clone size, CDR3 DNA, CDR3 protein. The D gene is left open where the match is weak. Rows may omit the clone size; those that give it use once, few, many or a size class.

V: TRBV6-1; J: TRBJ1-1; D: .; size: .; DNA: TGTGCCAGCAGTGAAGCGGAGGTCGGGAACACTGAAGCTTTCTTT; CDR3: CASSEAEVGNTEAFF
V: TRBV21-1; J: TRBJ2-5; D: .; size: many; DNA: TGTGCCAGCAGCCCCGGGGAACCCCAGTACTTC; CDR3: CASSPGEPQYF
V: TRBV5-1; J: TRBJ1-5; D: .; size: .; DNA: TGCGCCAGCAGCTTGGAGGGGACAAGCAATCAGCCCCAGCATTTT; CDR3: CASSLEGTSNQPQHF
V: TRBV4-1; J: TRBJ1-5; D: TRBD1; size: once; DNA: TGCGCCAGCAGTACATATAGGGGGACAGGGCCCCAGCCCCAGCATTTT; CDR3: CASSTYRGTGPQPQHF
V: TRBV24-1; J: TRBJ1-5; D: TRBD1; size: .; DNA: TGTGCCACCAGCGACAGGGGATCGAATCAGCCCCAGCATTTT; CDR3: CATSDRGSNQPQHF
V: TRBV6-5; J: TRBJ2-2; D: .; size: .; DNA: TGTGCCAGCAGTCCTAGATCAGCCGGGGAGCTGTTTTTT; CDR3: CASSPRSAGELFF
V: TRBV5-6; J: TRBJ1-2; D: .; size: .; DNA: TGTGCCAGCACCCGGGAGGGCTATGGCTACACCTTC; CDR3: CASTREGYGYTF
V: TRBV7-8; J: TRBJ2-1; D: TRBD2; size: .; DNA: TGTGCCAGCAGCGTAGCCCCAATTAGGACTAGCGGGCCTCCGCAGTTCTTC; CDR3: CASSVAPIRTSGPPQFF
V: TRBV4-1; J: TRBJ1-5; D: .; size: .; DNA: TGCGCCAGCAGCCAAGATCCAGGCCCCAATCAGCCCCAGCATTTT; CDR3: CASSQDPGPNQPQHF
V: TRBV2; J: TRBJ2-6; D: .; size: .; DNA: TGTGCCAGCAAAGGGGATGGGGCCAACGTCCTGACTTTC; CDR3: CASKGDGANVLTF
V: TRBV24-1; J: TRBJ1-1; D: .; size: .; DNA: TGTGCCACCAGTGACTCTAGACAGAGAGACACTGAAGCTTTCTTT; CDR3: CATSDSRQRDTEAFF
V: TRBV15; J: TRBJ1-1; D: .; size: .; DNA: TGTGCCACCAGCAGAGAATACGGACACAACACTGAAGCTTTCTTT; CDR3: CATSREYGHNTEAFF
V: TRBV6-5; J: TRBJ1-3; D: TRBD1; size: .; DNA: TGTGCCAGCAGGCGGGACAGCGTCGGAAACACCATATATTTT; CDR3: CASRRDSVGNTIYF
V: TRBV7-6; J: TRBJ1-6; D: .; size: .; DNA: TGTGCCAGCAGCTTAGGTTTGGAGGGTGATTCACCCCTCCACTTT; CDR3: CASSLGLEGDSPLHF
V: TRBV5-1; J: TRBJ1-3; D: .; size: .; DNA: TGCGCCAGCAGCTTTGACCCAGGGCTTTCCGGAAACACCATATATTTT; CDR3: CASSFDPGLSGNTIYF
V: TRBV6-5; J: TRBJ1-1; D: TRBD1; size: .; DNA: TGTGCCAGCAGTTATATACAGGGGGCGGGCACTGAAGCTTTCTTT; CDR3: CASSYIQGAGTEAFF
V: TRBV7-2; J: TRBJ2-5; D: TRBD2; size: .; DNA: TGTGCCAGCAGCTTAGGCTGGCTAGCGGGGGGAATCCAAGAGACCCAGTACTTC; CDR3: CASSLGWLAGGIQETQYF
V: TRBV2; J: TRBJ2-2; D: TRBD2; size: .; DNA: TGTGCCAGCACCAGGACTAGCGGGAACACCGGGGAGCTGTTTTTT; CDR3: CASTRTSGNTGELFF
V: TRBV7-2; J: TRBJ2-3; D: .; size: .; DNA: TGTGCCAGCAGCTTAGAACATAGCACAGATACGCAGTATTTT; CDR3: CASSLEHSTDTQYF
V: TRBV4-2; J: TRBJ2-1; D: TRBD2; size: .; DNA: TGTGCCAGCAGCGTAAGCGGGGGGGCCCCCTACAATGAGCAGTTCTTC; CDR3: CASSVSGGAPYNEQFF
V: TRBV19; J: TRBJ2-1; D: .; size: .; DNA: TGTGCCAGTAGTGCCGGGACACTCGAAAATGAGCAGTTCTTC; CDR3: CASSAGTLENEQFF
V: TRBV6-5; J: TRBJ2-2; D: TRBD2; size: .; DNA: TGTGCCAGCAAAGGGACTACGAACACCGGGGAGCTGTTTTTT; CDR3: CASKGTTNTGELFF
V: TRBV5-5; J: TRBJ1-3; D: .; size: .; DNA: TGTGCCAGCAGCTTGCAAGGGGCATCTGGAAACACCATATATTTT; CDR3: CASSLQGASGNTIYF
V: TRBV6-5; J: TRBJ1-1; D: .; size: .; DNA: TGTGCCACATGGGGCGCGGGGGACACTGAAGCTTTCTTT; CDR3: CATWGAGDTEAFF
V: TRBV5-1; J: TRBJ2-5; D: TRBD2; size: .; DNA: TGCGCCAGCAGCTCCCCGGAATGGACTAGCGGACAGAGACTTAAAGCGTACCAAGAGACCCAGTACTTC; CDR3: CASSSPEWTSGQRLKAYQETQYF
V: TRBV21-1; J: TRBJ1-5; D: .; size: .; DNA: TGTGCCAGCAGCAAGGAAGGTCTGGGACAAGGTCGTGGACAGCCCCAGCATTTT; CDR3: CASSKEGLGQGRGQPQHF
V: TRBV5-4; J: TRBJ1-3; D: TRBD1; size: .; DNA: TGTGCCAGCAGCTTGGCCGGGGTCAGGGGGGCTGGAAACACCATATATTTT; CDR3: CASSLAGVRGAGNTIYF
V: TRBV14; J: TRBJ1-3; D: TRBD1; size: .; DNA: TGTGCCAGCGGGGACACAGGGGGCAGTGGAAACACCATATATTTT; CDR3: CASGDTGGSGNTIYF
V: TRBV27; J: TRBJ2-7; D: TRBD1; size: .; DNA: TGTGCCAGCAGTCCCCTCGGACAGGGCCACGAGCAGTACTTC; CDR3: CASSPLGQGHEQYF
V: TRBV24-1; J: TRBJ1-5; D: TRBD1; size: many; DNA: TGTGCCACCAGTGAAACGACAGGGGGCTTACAGCCCCAGCATTTT; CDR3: CATSETTGGLQPQHF
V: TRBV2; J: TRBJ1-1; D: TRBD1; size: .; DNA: TGTGCCAGCAGTGCAAGACAGGGGGGCACTGAAGCTTTCTTT; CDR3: CASSARQGGTEAFF
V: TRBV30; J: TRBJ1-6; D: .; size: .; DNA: TGTGCCTGGAGTGTAGATGCCTCCCCGAGCTCCTATAATTCACCCCTCCACTTT; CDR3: CAWSVDASPSSYNSPLHF
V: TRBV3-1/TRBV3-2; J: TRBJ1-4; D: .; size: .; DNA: TGTGCCAGCAGCCAGGGCGGAGGTGAAAAACTGTTTTTT; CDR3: CASSQGGGEKLFF
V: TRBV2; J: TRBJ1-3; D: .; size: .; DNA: TGTGCCAGCAGGCCAGGATCTGGAAACACCATATATTTT; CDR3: CASRPGSGNTIYF
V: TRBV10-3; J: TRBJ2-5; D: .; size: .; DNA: TGTGCCATCAGTGGCGGTATGGAGACCCAGTACTTC; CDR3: CAISGGMETQYF
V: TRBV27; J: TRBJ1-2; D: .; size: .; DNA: TGTGCCAGCAGTCCACTCGGGGGGGGCCGGCCTAACTATGGCTACACCTTC; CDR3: CASSPLGGGRPNYGYTF
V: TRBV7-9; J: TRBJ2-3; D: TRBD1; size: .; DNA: TGTGCCAGCAGCCCCCCGGCTCTTGATCGACAGGGTGCAGATACGCAGTATTTT; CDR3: CASSPPALDRQGADTQYF
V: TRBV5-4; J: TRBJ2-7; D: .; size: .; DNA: TGTGCCAGCAGCCGTCTCAAGGCGGGCGAGCAGTACTTC; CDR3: CASSRLKAGEQYF
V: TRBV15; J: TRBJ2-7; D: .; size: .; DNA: TGTGCCACCAGCTACGGGGGCGAGCAGTACTTC; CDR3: CATSYGGEQYF
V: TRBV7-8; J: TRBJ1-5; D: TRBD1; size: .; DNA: TGTGCCAGCAGGGAGACAGGGGCAGGGCAGCCCCAGCATTTT; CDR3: CASRETGAGQPQHF
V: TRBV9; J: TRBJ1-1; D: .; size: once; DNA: TGTGCCAGCAGCGTCTTTGCGGGAAACACTGAAGCTTTCTTT; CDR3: CASSVFAGNTEAFF
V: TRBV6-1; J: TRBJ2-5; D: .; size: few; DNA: TGTGCCAGCAGTGAAGCGAACCTTTTATCGGCCCAGTACTTC; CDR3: CASSEANLLSAQYF
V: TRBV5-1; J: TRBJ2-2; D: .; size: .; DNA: TGCGCCAGCAGCGTCCCCCCCGGGCGGGAGAACACCGGGGAGCTGTTTTTT; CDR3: CASSVPPGRENTGELFF
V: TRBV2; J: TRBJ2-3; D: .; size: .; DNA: TGTGCCAGCGCGGCAGGGTTTTTAGATACGCAGTATTTT; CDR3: CASAAGFLDTQYF
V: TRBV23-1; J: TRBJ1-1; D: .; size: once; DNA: TGCGCCAGCAGTCAATCATCGCAGGGGACGACTGAAGCTTTCTTT; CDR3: CASSQSSQGTTEAFF
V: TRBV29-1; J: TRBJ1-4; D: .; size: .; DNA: TGCAGCGTTGAATCAGGGGTTGATGAAAAACTGTTTTTT; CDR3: CSVESGVDEKLFF
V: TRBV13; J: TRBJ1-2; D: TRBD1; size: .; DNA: TGTGCCAGCAGCTTAGGGGACAGGGGGCATGTAGGCTACACCTTC; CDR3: CASSLGDRGHVGYTF
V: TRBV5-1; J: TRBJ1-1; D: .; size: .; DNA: TGCGCCAGCAGCTCAACCTTCGGGGGGAACACTGAAGCTTTCTTT; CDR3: CASSSTFGGNTEAFF
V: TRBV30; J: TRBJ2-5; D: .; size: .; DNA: TGTGCCTGGAGTGACGATCCCCGGTGGGAGACCCAGTACTTC; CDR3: CAWSDDPRWETQYF
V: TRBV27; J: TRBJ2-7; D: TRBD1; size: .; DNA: TGTGCCAGCAGTGACCCCGGACAGGGCATCAGGGGCGAGCAGTACTTC; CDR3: CASSDPGQGIRGEQYF
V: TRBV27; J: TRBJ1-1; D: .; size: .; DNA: TGTGCCAGCAGTCCCGGAGGGACTGAAGCTTTCTTT; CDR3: CASSPGGTEAFF
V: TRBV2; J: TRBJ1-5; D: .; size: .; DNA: TGTGCCAGCAGTCCTGGGGGGGACTCTAGCAATCAGCCCCAGCATTTT; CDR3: CASSPGGDSSNQPQHF
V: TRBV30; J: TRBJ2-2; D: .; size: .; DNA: TGTGCCTGGAGCCTGTTTGTGAACACCGGGGAGCTGTTTTTT; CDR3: CAWSLFVNTGELFF
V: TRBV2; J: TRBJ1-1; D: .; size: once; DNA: TGTGCCAGCAGTGCAAAAGTGGGAGCTGAAGCTTTCTTT; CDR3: CASSAKVGAEAFF
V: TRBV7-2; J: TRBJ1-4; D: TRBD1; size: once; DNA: TGTGCCAGCGGAAGACAGGGGGCAGCGGCTAATGAAAAACTGTTTTTT; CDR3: CASGRQGAAANEKLFF
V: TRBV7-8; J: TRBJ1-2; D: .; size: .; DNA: TGTGCCAGCAGCACCCGAGAGCCTAACTATGGCTACACCTTC; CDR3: CASSTREPNYGYTF
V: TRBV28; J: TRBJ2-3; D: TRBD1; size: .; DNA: TGTGCCAGCAGTTTATCGTCGCGGACAGGGGATACAGATACGCAGTATTTT; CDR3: CASSLSSRTGDTDTQYF
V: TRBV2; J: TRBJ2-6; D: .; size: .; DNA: TGTGCCAGCAGAATTAGACAGGCTGGGGCCAACGTCCTGACTTTC; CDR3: CASRIRQAGANVLTF
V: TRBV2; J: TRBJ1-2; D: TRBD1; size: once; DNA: TGTGCCAGCAGTGAGGCGGGACAGGCCTATGGCTACACCTTC; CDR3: CASSEAGQAYGYTF